This entry lists 31 T cell receptor beta chains sequenced from one sample in a study of T-cell reconstitution after alpha-beta-depleted transplantation in children. It was with unique molecular identifiers that the TCRbeta library was prepared. TCRdb re-called the PCR reads with MiXCR, one entry per CDR3 protein. The repertoire has around 94,000 distinct CDR3 sequences, about 7.5% of them found once; the top ten carry about 16%. The sequencing used PBMCs, collected before TCRalphabeta/CD19-depleted stem cell transplant. The receptors come from a boy younger than 10 with acute lymphoblastic leukemia, due to receive a stem cell transplant.

This clonotype appeared many times. The rearrangement uses TRBV20-1 and TRBJ2-5; 9 bases map to TRBD1. CDR1 is DFQATT, CDR2 SNEGSKA, per germline (reference sequence). The CDR3 runs to 12 residues. CDR3 region: CRAGQGVETQYF. The DNA of the CDR3 is TGCAGGGCGGGACAGGGCGTAGAGACCCAGTACTTC.

The V call is TRBV28, the J call TRBJ2-1; D unclear. Per the germline V gene, CDR1 is MDHEN and CDR2 is SYDVKM. This CDR3 has 12 residues. Trimming removed 5 bases from V and 15 bases from J, with 17 bases in between. The CDR3 sequence is CASSPLLYLRFF. CDR3 bases: TGTGCCAGCAGTCCGCTTCTATACCTCAGGTTCTTC.

The gene calls are TRBV28 and TRBJ1-1; D gene uncertain. The CDR3 has 12 residues. Germline CDR1 reads MDHEN; CDR2 reads SYDVKM. V was cut by 3 bases and J by 4 bases, with 6 bases left in between. The CDR3 DNA follows: TGTGCCAGCAGTTTCTCTAGCACTGAAGCTTTCTTT. Its protein product is CASSFSSTEAFF.

This clonotype came up many times. The chain uses TRBV5-1 and TRBJ1-4, with D possibly matching TRBD1 (5 bases). The V end was cut by 4 bases, the J end by 8 bases, with 21 bases between. The CDR3 is 16 amino acids. Germline V gene data show CDR1 as SGHRS and CDR2 as YFSETQ. CDR3 in amino acids: CASSLGDPGRVEKLFF. DNA for the CDR3: TGCGCCAGCAGCCTGGGGGACCCAGGCAGGGTCGAAAAACTGTTTTTT.

This clonotype was counted ten times or more. The V gene is TRBV20-1, the J gene TRBJ2-5, with 8 bases matching TRBD1. After removal of 0 bases from V and 1 base from J, the junction contained 7 bases not matched to a gene. CDR3 length: 16 residues. CDR1 is DFQATT, CDR2 SNEGSKA, per germline (reference sequence). The CDR3 region has the DNA TGCAGTGCTAGAGATCTAACAGGGGGTTTCCAAGAGACCCAGTACTTC. Translating it yields CSARDLTGGFQETQYF.

The gene calls are TRBV6-1 and TRBJ2-7, with D possibly TRBD2 on 5 matching bases. The V gene lost 5 bases and the J gene lost 2 bases, with 22 bases spanning the gap. The CDR3 is 17 residues long. In germline, CDR1 is MNHNS, CDR2 SASEGT. The CDR3 loop is CASSRQAVTSSPYEQYF. CDR3 DNA sequence: TGTGCCAGCAGTAGACAAGCAGTGACATCTAGCCCCTACGAGCAGTACTTC.

This clonotype was seen more than once but under ten times. The rearrangement joins TRBV4-1 to TRBJ1-1, with D perhaps TRBD1 (6 bases). The CDR3 is made up of 15 amino acids. In germline, CDR1 is MGHRA, CDR2 YSYEKL. Trimming removed 1 base at V and 1 base at J, with 10 bases between. The CDR3 DNA sequence: TGCGCCAGCAGCCAAGCCCCGGACAGGAACACTGAAGCTTTCTTT. This codes for CASSQAPDRNTEAFF.

This clonotype appeared many times. The genes are TRBV5-1 and TRBJ2-3; the D is unclear. CDR3 length: 14 residues. V shed 0 bases and J shed 2 bases, with 7 bases lying between them. CDR1 SGHRS and CDR2 YFSETQ come from the germline V gene. This CDR3 is CASSLESPTDTQYF. The CDR3 DNA sequence: TGCGCCAGCAGCTTGGAGTCCCCCACAGATACGCAGTATTTT.

The sample holds a few counts of this clonotype. The chain carries TRBV5-6 and TRBJ2-1; D remains unclear. Germline V CDR1 and CDR2: SGHDT, YYEEEE. This CDR3 has 13 amino acids. Deletions cut 5 bases from V and 2 bases from J, with 8 bases between. CDR3 protein: CASRFATYNEQFF. CDR3 nucleotides: TGTGCCAGCAGGTTCGCTACCTACAATGAGCAGTTCTTC.

This chain joins TRBV3-1 and TRBJ2-2, with D perhaps given as TRBD1 or TRBD2 (6 bases each). The CDR3 length is 12 residues. CDR1 and CDR2 (germline): LGHDT, YNNKEL (reference sequence). V was cut by 8 bases and J by 7 bases, with 11 bases left in between. This CDR3 is CASGGPVGELFF. In DNA, the CDR3 is TGTGCCAGCGGGGGGCCGGTCGGGGAGCTGTTTTTT.

This clonotype has a count of ten or more. It is likely a read error, because the conserved phenylalanine at the end of the CDR3 is missing. It is unclear where the CDR3 begins or ends on the DNA, so no DNA is shown, and the CDR3 is as TCRdb lists it. The V and J genes are TRBV2 and TRBJ2-7; TRBD2, the D gene given by the table, was not confirmed from the DNA. The germline V gene has CDR1 SNHLY and CDR2 FYNNEI. Counting both end residues, the CDR3 totals 9 amino acids. CDR3 sequence reads: CASKGPRFI.

The J gene is TRBJ2-7, the V gene TRBV11-3; D might be TRBD2 (6 bases). Germline V gene lookup returns CDR1 SGHNT and CDR2 YENEEA. CDR3 length equals 16 residues. V lost 4 bases to trimming and J lost 5 bases, with 21 bases between them. CDR3 sequence (DNA): TGTGCCAGCAGCTCCCCTCCCGGGACTTGGAACGACGAGCAGTACTTC. The encoded protein is CASSSPPGTWNDEQYF.

This clonotype has just a few counts. The chain recombines TRBV9 with TRBJ2-5; D unresolved. V was clipped by 4 bases and J by 2 bases, with 9 bases between them. This CDR3 spans 13 amino acids. The V gene's germline CDR1 is SGDLS and CDR2 YYNGEE. The CDR3 is CASSPRGQETQYF. The CDR3 DNA sequence: TGTGCCAGCAGCCCCCGAGGTCAAGAGACCCAGTACTTC.

CDR3 residues: CATSSRRGGRTDTQYF. DNA of the CDR3: TGTGCCACCAGCAGCCGGCGGGGCGGCCGCACAGATACGCAGTATTTT. The chain links TRBV15 to TRBJ2-3; D might be TRBD2 (6 bases). The length of the CDR3 is 16 residues. V lost 3 bases, J lost 1 base, and 14 bases lay in between. Germline-derived CDR1 and CDR2 are LNHNV and YYDKDF (reference sequence).

This clonotype was found a few times. This chain links TRBV9 with TRBJ2-5, with 12 bases that match TRBD2. Germline-derived CDR1 and CDR2 are SGDLS and YYNGEE. The CDR3 sequence is 15 residues long. V was clipped by 4 bases and J by 5 bases; unmatched bases: 6. The CDR3 sequence: CASSFGLAGSETQYF. The CDR3 bases are TGTGCCAGCAGCTTCGGACTAGCGGGGTCTGAGACCCAGTACTTC.

This clonotype has at least ten counts. The chain joins TRBV7-2 to TRBJ2-3; D unresolved. The germline CDR1 and CDR2 sequences are SGHTA and FQGNSA. Trimming took 5 bases from V and 6 from J, leaving 21 bases between them. The CDR3 has 16 amino acids. The CDR3 sequence: CASSLVRNPLGDTQYF. The CDR3 nucleotides are TGTGCCAGCAGCCTTGTTCGTAACCCTTTAGGGGATACGCAGTATTTT.

The CDR3 loop is CASRPRESPLYEQYF. Here the CDR3 DNA reads TGTGCCAGCAGACCCAGGGAGTCCCCTCTCTACGAGCAGTACTTC. The chain has TRBV6-5 and TRBJ2-7; D may be TRBD1 or TRBD2 (5 bases each). The V and J ends lost 6 bases and 3 bases respectively, with 18 bases between them. The CDR3 totals 15 residues. CDR1 and CDR2 from the germline V gene are MNHEY and SVGAGI.

This clonotype was recorded a few times. The chain is built from TRBV7-9 and TRBJ1-2; 8 bases map to TRBD1. This CDR3 is built from 14 residues. CDR1 and CDR2 from the germline V gene are SEHNR and FQNEAQ (reference sequence). The ends lost 5 bases at V and 5 bases at J; junction bases unmatched: 7. DNA for the CDR3: TGTGCCAGCAGCCCCGTGGACAGGGAGTATGGCTACACCTTC. It yields the protein CASSPVDREYGYTF. Filled out from reference TRBV7-9 and TRBJ1-2, the complete variable domain reads DTGVSQNPRHKITKRGQNVTFRCDPISEHNRLYWYRQTLGQGPEFLTYFQNEAQLEKSRLLSDRFSAERPKGSFSTLEIQRTEQGDSAMYLCASSPVDREYGYTFGSGTRLTVV.

This clonotype was detected ten times or more. The V and J genes are TRBV29-1 and TRBJ2-2, with D perhaps TRBD1 (6 bases). Trimming removed 7 bases at V and 9 bases at J, with 15 bases between. The CDR3 consists of 12 residues. Germline values: CDR1 SQVTM, CDR2 ANQGSEA. CDR3 sequence reads: CSASGAHRELFF. CDR3 nucleotides: TGCAGCGCCTCAGGGGCCCACCGGGAGCTGTTTTTT.

This clonotype occurred many times. The chain employs TRBV25-1 and TRBJ2-5; maybe TRBD1 (6 bases). This CDR3 is built from 12 residues. Germline values: CDR1 MGHDK, CDR2 SYGVNS. With 4 bases removed from V and 5 bases from J, the gap between germline ends came to 8 bases. In DNA, the CDR3 is TGTGCCAGCAGTGGGGGGCTGGAGACCCAGTACTTC. Its translation: CASSGGLETQYF. Together with reference TRBV25-1 and TRBJ2-5, the CDR3 gives the full variable domain: EADIYQTPRYLVIGTGKKITLECSQTMGHDKMYWYQQDPGMELHLIHYSYGVNSTEKGDLSSESTVSRIRTEHFPLTLESARPSHTSQYLCASSGGLETQYFGPGTRLLVL.

This clonotype occurred many times. The chain combines TRBV6-5 with TRBJ2-5; D assignment may be TRBD1 or TRBD2 (6 bases each). This CDR3 contains 17 residues. Trimming took off 0 bases at V and 0 bases at J, with 14 bases between the two ends. Germline lookup yields CDR1 MNHEY and CDR2 SVGAGI. CDR3 in amino acids: CASSYSGAGRYQETQYF. In DNA, the CDR3 is TGTGCCAGCAGTTACTCGGGGGCGGGAAGGTACCAAGAGACCCAGTACTTC.

At least ten counts were recorded for this clonotype. The rearrangement uses TRBV20-1 and TRBJ2-1; tentatively, D is TRBD1 (6 bases). CDR1 is DFQATT, CDR2 SNEGSKA, per germline (reference sequence). Trimming took 6 bases from V and 4 from J, leaving 19 bases between them. The CDR3 is 15 residues long. The CDR3 loop reads CSALDRFSSYNEQFF. The DNA of the CDR3 is TGCAGTGCCCTGGACAGATTCAGTTCTTACAATGAGCAGTTCTTC.

The table lists this clonotype with many counts. This chain links TRBV9 with TRBJ2-7, with 8 bases fitting TRBD1. The CDR3 totals 12 residues. CDR1 SGDLS and CDR2 YYNGEE come from the germline V gene. Trimming cost V 3 bases and J 9 bases; bases outside gene matches: 5. The CDR3 DNA is TGTGCCAGCAGCGCAGACAGGGGATTGCAGTACTTC. Its protein is CASSADRGLQYF.

J is TRBJ2-3 and V is TRBV4-1, with 11 bases aligning to TRBD1. The trim removed 0 bases at V and 4 bases at J, leaving 6 bases unmatched. This CDR3 spans 17 amino acids. Germline V gene lookup returns CDR1 MGHRA and CDR2 YSYEKL. DNA of the CDR3: TGCGCCAGCAGCCAAGATCGGGGACAGGGGGTCCCAGATACGCAGTATTTT. Amino acid sequence: CASSQDRGQGVPDTQYF.

The V call is TRBV7-9, the J call TRBJ1-2, with a tentative D call TRBD1 (6 bases). Trimming cost V 1 base and J 5 bases, with 11 bases left between them. Germline V gene lookup returns CDR1 SEHNR and CDR2 FQNEAQ (reference sequence). The CDR3 covers 14 residues. The CDR3 loop is CASSLVGALYGYTF. The CDR3 DNA sequence: TGTGCCAGCAGCTTAGTGGGGGCGCTGTATGGCTACACCTTC. Full variable domain (outside the CDR3, taken from reference TRBV7-9 and TRBJ1-2): DTGVSQNPRHKITKRGQNVTFRCDPISEHNRLYWYRQTLGQGPEFLTYFQNEAQLEKSRLLSDRFSAERPKGSFSTLEIQRTEQGDSAMYLCASSLVGALYGYTFGSGTRLTVV.

This clonotype came up a few times. A read error may account for a junction end that differs from germline. The chain links TRBV9 to TRBJ2-7, with D tentatively TRBD1 or TRBD2 (5 bases each). The CDR3 totals 14 residues. CDR1 is SGDLS and CDR2 is YYNGEE in the germline V gene. The CDR3 here is CASSAEGPSNEQYF. CDR3 nucleotides: TGTGCCAGCAGCGCTGAGGGGCCCTCCAACGAGCAGTACTTC.

There are a few counts of this clonotype. The chain combines TRBV6-1 with TRBJ1-4; possible D gene TRBD1, 6 bases. This CDR3 comprises 14 residues. V shed 2 bases and J shed 5 bases, with 9 bases lying between them. Germline V gives CDR1 MNHNS, CDR2 SASEGT. The CDR3 sequence: CASSEHRVNEKLFF. The CDR3 region has the DNA TGTGCCAGCAGTGAACACAGGGTGAATGAAAAACTGTTTTTT.

This clonotype was detected many times. V and J are TRBV7-9 and TRBJ2-5; D uncertain. In germline, CDR1 is SEHNR, CDR2 FQNEAQ (reference sequence). Trimming pared 5 bases from V and 4 bases from J, leaving 11 bases between. The CDR3 is 13 residues long. The CDR3 reads CASSEARVETQYF. The DNA for the CDR3 is TGTGCCAGCAGCGAGGCCAGAGTAGAGACCCAGTACTTC.

The chain is built from TRBV10-3 and TRBJ2-5; D is undetermined. The CDR3 spans 13 residues. Between the trimmed V and J ends, which lost 0 bases and 4 bases, there was a span of 6 bases. Germline CDR1 ENHRY, CDR2 SYGVKD. The CDR3: CAISESRGETQYF. CDR3 bases: TGTGCCATCAGTGAGTCTCGAGGAGAGACCCAGTACTTC.

This clonotype was seen at least ten times. The CDR3 sequence is CASSLQGGTDTQYF. The CDR3 coding sequence is TGTGCCAGCAGTTTACAGGGGGGGACAGATACGCAGTATTTT. The V call is TRBV12-3 or TRBV12-4, the J call TRBJ2-3, with D perhaps TRBD1 or TRBD2 (7 bases each). The CDR3 has 14 amino acids. Trimming pared 2 bases from V and 3 bases from J, leaving 9 bases between.

This clonotype turned up a few times. This chain links TRBV6-5 with TRBJ2-7, with D maybe TRBD2 (6 bases). V lost 2 bases to trimming and J lost 0 bases, with 11 bases between them. Germline V lookup: CDR1 MNHEY, CDR2 SVGAGI. This CDR3 is 15 amino acids long. CDR3 loop: CASSYGVGGSYEQYF. DNA for the CDR3: TGTGCCAGCAGTTACGGGGTGGGGGGCTCCTACGAGCAGTACTTC.